The 2 T cell receptor beta chains below come from one sample, sequenced in a study of T cell responses to AZD1222 COVID-19 vaccine. Here immunoSEQ multiplex PCR was the method, and the copy in TCRdb shows in-frame clones only, minus some. The sample lists around 150,000 clones, more than 70% occurring once. The sample in question was peripheral blood, obtained on day 0 of AZD1222 vaccination. The receptors were gathered from an adult in good health.

This clone appeared once. The chain couples TRBV4-1 to TRBJ1-6; 12 nucleotides line up with TRBD1. Trimming took 2 bases from V and 9 from J; bases not matched to a gene: 8. Germline V gene lookup returns CDR1 MGHRA and CDR2 YSYEKL. The CDR3 consists of 17 residues. Here the CDR3 DNA reads TGCGCCAGCAGCCAAAACCCGGGACAGGGGGCGATTTCACCCCTCCACTTT. It translates to CASSQNPGQGAISPLHF.

This rearrangement joins TRBV6-5 to TRBJ2-7; 7 bases map to TRBD1. This CDR3 has 14 amino acids. Losses at the gene ends were 7 bases for V and 3 bases for J; bases not matched to a gene: 9. The germline V gene has CDR1 MNHEY and CDR2 SVGAGI. The DNA for the CDR3 is TGTGCCAGCACCTCCGGGACAGTTAGCTACGAGCAGTACTTC. Its translation is CASTSGTVSYEQYF.